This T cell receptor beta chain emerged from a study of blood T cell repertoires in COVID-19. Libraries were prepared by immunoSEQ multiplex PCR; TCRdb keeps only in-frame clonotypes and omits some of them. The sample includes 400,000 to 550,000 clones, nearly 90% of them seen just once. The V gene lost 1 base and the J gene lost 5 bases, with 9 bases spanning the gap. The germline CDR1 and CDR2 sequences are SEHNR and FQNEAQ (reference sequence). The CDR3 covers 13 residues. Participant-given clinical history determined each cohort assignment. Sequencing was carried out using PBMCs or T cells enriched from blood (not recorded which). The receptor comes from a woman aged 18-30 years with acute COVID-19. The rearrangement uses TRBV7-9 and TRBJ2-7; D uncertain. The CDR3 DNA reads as TGTGCCAGCAGCTTAGGAGCCACCAACGAGCAGTACTTC. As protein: CASSLGATNEQYF. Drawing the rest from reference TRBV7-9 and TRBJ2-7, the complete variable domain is DTGVSQNPRHKITKRGQNVTFRCDPISEHNRLYWYRQTLGQGPEFLTYFQNEAQLEKSRLLSDRFSAERPKGSFSTLEIQRTEQGDSAMYLCASSLGATNEQYFGPGTRLTVT.